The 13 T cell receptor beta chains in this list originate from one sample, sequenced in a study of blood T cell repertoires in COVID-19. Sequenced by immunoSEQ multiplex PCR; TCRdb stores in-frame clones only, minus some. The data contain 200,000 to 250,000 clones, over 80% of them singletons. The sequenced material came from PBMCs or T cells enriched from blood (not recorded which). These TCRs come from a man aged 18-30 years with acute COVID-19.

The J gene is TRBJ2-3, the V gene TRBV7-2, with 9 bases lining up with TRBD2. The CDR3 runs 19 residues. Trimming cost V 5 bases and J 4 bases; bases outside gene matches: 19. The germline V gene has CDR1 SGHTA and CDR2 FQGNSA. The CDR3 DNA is TGTGCCAGCAGCCCTAGACCCTTACTAGCGGGTTCCCCCCCAGATACGCAGTATTTT. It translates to CASSPRPLLAGSPPDTQYF.

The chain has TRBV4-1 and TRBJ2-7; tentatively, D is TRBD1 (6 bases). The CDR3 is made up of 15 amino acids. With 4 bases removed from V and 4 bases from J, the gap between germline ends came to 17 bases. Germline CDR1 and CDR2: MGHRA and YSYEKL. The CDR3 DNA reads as TGCGCCAGCAGCCCATCCCCGGACAGAGGGTACGAGCAGTACTTC. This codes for CASSPSPDRGYEQYF.

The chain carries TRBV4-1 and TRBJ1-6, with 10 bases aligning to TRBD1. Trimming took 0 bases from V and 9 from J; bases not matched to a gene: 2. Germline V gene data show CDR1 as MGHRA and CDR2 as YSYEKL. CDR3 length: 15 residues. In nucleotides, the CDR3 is TGCGCCAGCAGCCAAGACGGGGACAGGGGTTCACCCCTCCACTTT. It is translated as CASSQDGDRGSPLHF.

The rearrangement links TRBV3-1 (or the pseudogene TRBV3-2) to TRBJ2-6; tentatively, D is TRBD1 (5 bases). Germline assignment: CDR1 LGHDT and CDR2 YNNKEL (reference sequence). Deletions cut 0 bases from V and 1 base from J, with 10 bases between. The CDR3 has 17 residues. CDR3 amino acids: CASSQDPAGSGANVLTF. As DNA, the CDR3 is TGTGCCAGCAGCCAAGATCCAGCAGGGTCTGGGGCCAACGTCCTGACTTTC.

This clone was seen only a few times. The CDR3 bases are TGTGCCAGTAGCGACAGGGGAAACTATGGCTACACCTTC. It translates to CASSDRGNYGYTF. The chain employs TRBV19 and TRBJ1-2, with TRBD1 matching 8 bases. The J segment lost 2 bases and the V segment lost 6 bases, leaving 2 bases of the junction unmatched. The germline CDR1 and CDR2 sequences are LNHDA and SQIVND (reference sequence). This CDR3 comprises 13 residues.

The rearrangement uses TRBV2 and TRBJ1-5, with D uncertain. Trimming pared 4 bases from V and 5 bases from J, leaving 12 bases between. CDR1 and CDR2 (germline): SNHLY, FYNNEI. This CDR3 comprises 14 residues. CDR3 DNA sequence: TGTGCCAGCAGTGGGACTCTCGAACATCAGCCCCAGCATTTT. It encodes CASSGTLEHQPQHF.

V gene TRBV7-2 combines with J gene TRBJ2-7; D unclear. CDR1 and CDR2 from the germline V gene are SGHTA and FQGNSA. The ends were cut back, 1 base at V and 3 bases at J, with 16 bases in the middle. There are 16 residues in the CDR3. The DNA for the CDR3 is TGTGCCAGCAGCTTAGTAAACGAAGCGTCGCTCTACGAGCAGTACTTC. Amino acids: CASSLVNEASLYEQYF. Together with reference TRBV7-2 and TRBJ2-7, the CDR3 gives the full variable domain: GAGVSQSPSNKVTEKGKDVELRCDPISGHTALYWYRQSLGQGLEFLIYFQGNSAPDKSGLPSDRFSAERTGGSVSTLTIQRTQQEDSAVYLCASSLVNEASLYEQYFGPGTRLTVT.

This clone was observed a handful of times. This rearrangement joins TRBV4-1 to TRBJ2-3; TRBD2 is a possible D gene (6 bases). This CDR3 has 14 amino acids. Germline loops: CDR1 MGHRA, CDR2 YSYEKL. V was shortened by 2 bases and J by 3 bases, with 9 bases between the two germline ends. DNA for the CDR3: TGCGCCAGCAGCCAACCCGGGACTACAGATACGCAGTATTTT. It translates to CASSQPGTTDTQYF.

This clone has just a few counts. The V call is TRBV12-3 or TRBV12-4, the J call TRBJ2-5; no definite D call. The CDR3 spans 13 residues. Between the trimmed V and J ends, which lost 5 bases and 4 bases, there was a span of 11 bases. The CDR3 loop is CASSRRGRETQYF. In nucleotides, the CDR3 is TGTGCCAGCAGTCGTCGTGGGCGAGAGACCCAGTACTTC.

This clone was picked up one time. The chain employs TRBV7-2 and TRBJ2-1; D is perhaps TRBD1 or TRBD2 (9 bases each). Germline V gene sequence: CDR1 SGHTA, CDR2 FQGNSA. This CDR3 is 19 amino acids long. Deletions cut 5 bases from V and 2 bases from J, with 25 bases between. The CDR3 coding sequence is TGTGCCAGCAGCCCGGGGACAGGGAGACTAGCGGCCCCCTACAATGAGCAGTTCTTC. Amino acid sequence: CASSPGTGRLAAPYNEQFF.

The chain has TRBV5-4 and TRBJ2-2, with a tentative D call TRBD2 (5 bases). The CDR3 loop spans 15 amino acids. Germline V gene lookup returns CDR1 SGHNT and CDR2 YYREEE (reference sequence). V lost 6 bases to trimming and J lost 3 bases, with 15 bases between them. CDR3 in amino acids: CASNLGSAHTGELFF. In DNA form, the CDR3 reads TGTGCCAGCAACCTTGGTAGCGCTCACACCGGGGAGCTGTTTTTT.

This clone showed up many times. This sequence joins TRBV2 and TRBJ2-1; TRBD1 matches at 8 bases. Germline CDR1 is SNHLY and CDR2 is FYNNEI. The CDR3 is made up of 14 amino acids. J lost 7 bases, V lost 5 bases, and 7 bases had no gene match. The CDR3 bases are TGTGCCAGCAGTCCGGACAGGGCGAGGAATGAGCAGTTCTTC. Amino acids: CASSPDRARNEQFF. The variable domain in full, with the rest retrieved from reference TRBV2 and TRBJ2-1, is EPEVTQTPSHQVTQMGQEVILRCVPISNHLYFYWYRQILGQKVEFLVSFYNNEISEKSEIFDDQFSVERPDGSNFTLKIRSTKLEDSAMYFCASSPDRARNEQFFGPGTRLTVL.

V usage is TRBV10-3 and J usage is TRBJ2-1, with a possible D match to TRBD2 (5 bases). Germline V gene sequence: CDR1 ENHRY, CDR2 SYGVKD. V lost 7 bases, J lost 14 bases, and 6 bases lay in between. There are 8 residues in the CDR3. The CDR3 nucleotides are TGTGCCATCATGGAGGAGTTCTTC. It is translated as CAIMEEFF.